This entry describes one TCR beta chain. The data derive from a study of blood T cell repertoires in COVID-19. Using immunoSEQ multiplex PCR, the repertoire was profiled, and TCRdb retains in-frame clones only, with some absent. The sample contains roughly 88,000 clones, 75% to 95% of which appear only once. Unmatched junction bases numbered 7, after V lost 0 bases and J lost 3 bases. This CDR3 has 16 amino acids. CDR1 and CDR2 from the germline V gene are SGHRS and YFSETQ. The sequence was collected from a woman in her 50s in a cohort sampled during active COVID-19. V is TRBV5-1 and J is TRBJ2-7, with 9 bases matching TRBD2. The sequencing sample was made of peripheral blood. The CDR3 region is CASSLGVAGASYEQYF. The CDR3 DNA is TGCGCCAGCAGCTTGGGGGTAGCGGGGGCCAGCTACGAGCAGTACTTC.